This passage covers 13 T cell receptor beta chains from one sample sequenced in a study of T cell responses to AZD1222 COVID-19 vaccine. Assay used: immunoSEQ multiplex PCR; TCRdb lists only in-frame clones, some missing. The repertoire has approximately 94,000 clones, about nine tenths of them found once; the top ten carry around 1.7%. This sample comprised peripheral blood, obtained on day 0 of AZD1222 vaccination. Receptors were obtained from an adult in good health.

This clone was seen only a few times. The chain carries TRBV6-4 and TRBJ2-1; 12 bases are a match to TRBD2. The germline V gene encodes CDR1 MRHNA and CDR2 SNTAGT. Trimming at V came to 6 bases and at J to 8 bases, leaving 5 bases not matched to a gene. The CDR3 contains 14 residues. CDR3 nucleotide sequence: TGTGCCAGCAGCTCGGGACTAGCGGGCGATGAGCAGTTCTTC. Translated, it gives CASSSGLAGDEQFF.

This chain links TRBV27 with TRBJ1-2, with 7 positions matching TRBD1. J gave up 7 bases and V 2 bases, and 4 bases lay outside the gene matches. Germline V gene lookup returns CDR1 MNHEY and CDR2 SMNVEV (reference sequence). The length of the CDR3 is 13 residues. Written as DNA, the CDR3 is TGTGCCAGCAGTTTAGCCAGGGGGTTTGGCTACACCTTC. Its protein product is CASSLARGFGYTF.

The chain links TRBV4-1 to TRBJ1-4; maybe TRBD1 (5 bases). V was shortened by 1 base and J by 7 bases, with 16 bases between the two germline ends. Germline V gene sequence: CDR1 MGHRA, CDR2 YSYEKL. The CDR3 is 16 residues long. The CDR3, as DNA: TGCGCCAGCAGCCAAGCCAGGGCGCTTGTGGGTGAAAAACTGTTTTTT. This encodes CASSQARALVGEKLFF.

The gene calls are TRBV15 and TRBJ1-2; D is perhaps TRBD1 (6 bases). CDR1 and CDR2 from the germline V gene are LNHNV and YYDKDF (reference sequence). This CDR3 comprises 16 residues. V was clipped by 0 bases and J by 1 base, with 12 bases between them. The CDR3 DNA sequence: TGTGCCACCAGCAGAGAGATTCCGGACAGTAACTATGGCTACACCTTC. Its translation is CATSREIPDSNYGYTF.

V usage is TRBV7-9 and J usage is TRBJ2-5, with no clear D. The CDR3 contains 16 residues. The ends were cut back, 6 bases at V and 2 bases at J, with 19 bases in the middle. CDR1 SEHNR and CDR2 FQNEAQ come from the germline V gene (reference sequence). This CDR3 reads CASSPRYRPAQETQYF. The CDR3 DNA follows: TGTGCCAGCAGTCCACGATACAGACCAGCACAAGAGACCCAGTACTTC.

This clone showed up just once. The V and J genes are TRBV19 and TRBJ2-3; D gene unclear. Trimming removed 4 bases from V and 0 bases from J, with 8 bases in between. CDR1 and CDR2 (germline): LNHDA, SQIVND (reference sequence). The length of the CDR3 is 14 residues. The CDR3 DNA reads TGTGCCAGTAGTACCCGACGGAGCACAGATACGCAGTATTTT. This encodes CASSTRRSTDTQYF.

CDR3 sequence: CASSYVRNQPQHF. The CDR3 bases are TGTGCCAGCAGTTACGTCAGGAATCAGCCCCAGCATTTT. The V and J genes are TRBV6-5 and TRBJ1-5; D not certain. CDR3 size: 13 residues. V lost 2 bases to trimming and J lost 4 bases, with 6 bases between them. Germline V lookup: CDR1 MNHEY, CDR2 SVGAGI.

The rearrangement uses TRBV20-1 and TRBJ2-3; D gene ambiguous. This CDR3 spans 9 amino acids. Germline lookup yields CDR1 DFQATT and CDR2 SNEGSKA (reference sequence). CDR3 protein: CKPGDTQYF. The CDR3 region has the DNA TGCAAACCGGGAGATACGCAGTATTTT.

CDR3 sequence: CASGGHDYEQYF. CDR3 sequence (DNA): TGTGCCTCGGGCGGGCACGACTACGAGCAGTACTTC. The chain combines TRBV7-9 with TRBJ2-7; the D gene is possibly TRBD2 (5 bases). The germline gives CDR1 SEHNR, CDR2 FQNEAQ (reference sequence). V shed 11 bases and J shed 3 bases, with 14 bases lying between them. There are 12 residues in the CDR3.

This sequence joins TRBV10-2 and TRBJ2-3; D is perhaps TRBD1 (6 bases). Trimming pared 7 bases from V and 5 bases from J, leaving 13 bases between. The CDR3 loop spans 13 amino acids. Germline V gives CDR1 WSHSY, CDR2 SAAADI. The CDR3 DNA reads TGCGCCAGCACGCTGGGGGCAGGAGATACGCAGTATTTT. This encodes CASTLGAGDTQYF.

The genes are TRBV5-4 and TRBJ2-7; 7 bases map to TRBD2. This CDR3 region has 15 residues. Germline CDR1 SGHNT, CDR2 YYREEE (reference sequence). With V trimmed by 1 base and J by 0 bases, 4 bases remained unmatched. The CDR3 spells CASSLLLANSYEQYF. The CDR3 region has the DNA TGTGCCAGCAGCTTGTTACTAGCGAACTCCTACGAGCAGTACTTC.

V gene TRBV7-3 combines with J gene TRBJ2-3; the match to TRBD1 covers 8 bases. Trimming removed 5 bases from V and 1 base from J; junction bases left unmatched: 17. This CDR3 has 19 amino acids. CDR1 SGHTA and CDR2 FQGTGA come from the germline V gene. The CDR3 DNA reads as TGTGCCAGCAGCCCTAACGCCGCTCAGGGGGCAGGAGGCACAGATACGCAGTATTTT. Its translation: CASSPNAAQGAGGTDTQYF.

The CDR3 sequence: CASSLGGLQPQHF. In DNA, the CDR3 is TGTGCCAGCAGTTTAGGGGGGCTCCAGCCCCAGCATTTT. This chain connects TRBV27 to TRBJ1-5, with a tentative D call TRBD1 (6 bases). This CDR3 spans 13 amino acids. CDR1 is MNHEY and CDR2 is SMNVEV in the germline V gene (reference sequence). Trimming shortened V by 2 bases and J by 7 bases, and 9 bases separated the two germline ends.